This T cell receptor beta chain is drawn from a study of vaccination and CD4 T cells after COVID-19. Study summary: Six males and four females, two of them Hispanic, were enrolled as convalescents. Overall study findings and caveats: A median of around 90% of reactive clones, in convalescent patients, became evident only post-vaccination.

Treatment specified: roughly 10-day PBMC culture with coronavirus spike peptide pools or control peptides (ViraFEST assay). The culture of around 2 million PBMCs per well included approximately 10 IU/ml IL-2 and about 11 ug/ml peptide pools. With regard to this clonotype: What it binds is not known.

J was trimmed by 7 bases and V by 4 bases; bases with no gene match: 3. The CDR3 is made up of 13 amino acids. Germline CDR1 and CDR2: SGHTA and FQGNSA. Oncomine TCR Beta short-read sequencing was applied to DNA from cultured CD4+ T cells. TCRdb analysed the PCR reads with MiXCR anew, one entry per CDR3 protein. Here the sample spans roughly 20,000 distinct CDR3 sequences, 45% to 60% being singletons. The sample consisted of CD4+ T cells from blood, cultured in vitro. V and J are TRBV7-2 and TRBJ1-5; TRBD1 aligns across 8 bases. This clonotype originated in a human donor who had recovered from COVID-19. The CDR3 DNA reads TGTGCCAGCAGCTCCGACAGGGGACAGCCCCAGCATTTT. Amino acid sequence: CASSSDRGQPQHF.